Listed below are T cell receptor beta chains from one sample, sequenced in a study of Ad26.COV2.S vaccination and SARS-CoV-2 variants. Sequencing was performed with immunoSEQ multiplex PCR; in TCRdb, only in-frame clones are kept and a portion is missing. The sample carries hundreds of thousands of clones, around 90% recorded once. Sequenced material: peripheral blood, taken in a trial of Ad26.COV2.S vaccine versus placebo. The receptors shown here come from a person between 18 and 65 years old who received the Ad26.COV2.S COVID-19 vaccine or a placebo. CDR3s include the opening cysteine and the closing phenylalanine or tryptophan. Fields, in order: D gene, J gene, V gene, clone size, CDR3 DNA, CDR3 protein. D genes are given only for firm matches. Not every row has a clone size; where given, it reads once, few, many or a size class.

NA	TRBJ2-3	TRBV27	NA	TGTGCCAGCAGTTTTCAGCGGGCAACTAGCACAGATACGCAGTATTTT	CASSFQRATSTDTQYF
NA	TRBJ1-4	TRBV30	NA	TGTGCCTGGAGTGAGGGGCTCGGTAATGAAAAACTGTTTTTT	CAWSEGLGNEKLFF
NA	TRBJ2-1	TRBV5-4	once	TGTGCCAGCAGATCAGGGAATGAGCAGTTCTTC	CASRSGNEQFF
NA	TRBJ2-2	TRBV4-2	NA	TGTGCCAGCAGCTCGGGCAGTTCGAACACCGGGGAGCTGTTTTTT	CASSSGSSNTGELFF
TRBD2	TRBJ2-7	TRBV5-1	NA	TGCGCCAGCAGCTTGGGGGGACTACCGTCCTACGAGCAGTACTTC	CASSLGGLPSYEQYF
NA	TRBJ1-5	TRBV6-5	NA	TGTGCCAGCAGTTCCGTACAGGGTTTCCAGCCCCAGCATTTT	CASSSVQGFQPQHF
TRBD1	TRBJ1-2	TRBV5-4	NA	TGTGCCAGCAGCGCTACCGGGACAGTCGGAGTAGGCTACACCTTC	CASSATGTVGVGYTF
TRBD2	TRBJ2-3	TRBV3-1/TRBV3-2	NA	TGTGCCAGCAGCCAAGATCCGACTAGCGGGACAGGAGATACGCAGTATTTT	CASSQDPTSGTGDTQYF
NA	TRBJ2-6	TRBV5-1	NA	TGCGCCAGCAGTCGCAGCTCTGGGGCCAACGTCCTGACTTTC	CASSRSSGANVLTF
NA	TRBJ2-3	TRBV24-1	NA	TGTGCCACCAGTGATCCTTCTGAGGTGGGTACGCAGTATTTT	CATSDPSEVGTQYF
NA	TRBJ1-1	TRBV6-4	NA	TGTGCCAGCAGTCACCGATGGGGGTCGTTGCCCACTGAAGCTTTCTTT	CASSHRWGSLPTEAFF
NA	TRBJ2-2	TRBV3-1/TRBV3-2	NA	TGTGCCAGCAGCCTCGACCTCGGAGGAACCGGGGAGCTGTTTTTT	CASSLDLGGTGELFF
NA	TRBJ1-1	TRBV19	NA	TGTGCCAGTAGTATAGACCGACAGATCAAAGGAGCTTTCTTT	CASSIDRQIKGAFF
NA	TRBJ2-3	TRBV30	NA	TGTGCCTGGAGTGGTGGTCACAAGTCAGATACGCAGTATTTT	CAWSGGHKSDTQYF
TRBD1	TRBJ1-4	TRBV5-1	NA	TGCGCCAGTGTCTGGCAGGGGGTAAAGGAAAAACTGTTTTTT	CASVWQGVKEKLFF
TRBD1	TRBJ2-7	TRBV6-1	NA	TGTGCCAGCAGTGCCAGTGCGGGACAGGGCTACTACGAGCAGTACTTC	CASSASAGQGYYEQYF
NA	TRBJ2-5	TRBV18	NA	TGTGCCAGCTCACCGCCGGGGTTATCTGAGACCCAGTACTTC	CASSPPGLSETQYF
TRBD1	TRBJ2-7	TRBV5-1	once	TGCGCCAGCTCGGGGACAGGCTTATCCTACGAGCAGTACTTC	CASSGTGLSYEQYF
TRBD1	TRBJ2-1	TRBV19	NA	TGTGCCAGTAGTATAGGGGGGACAGGGGGATACAATGAGCAGTTCTTC	CASSIGGTGGYNEQFF
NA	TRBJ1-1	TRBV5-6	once	TGTGCCAGCAGCTTGTCTCGTGTCGGAGCTTTCTTT	CASSLSRVGAFF
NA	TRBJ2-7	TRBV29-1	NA	TGCAGCGTTGAGTCTGGAGGTGGCGAGCAGTACTTC	CSVESGGGEQYF
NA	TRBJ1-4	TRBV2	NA	TGTGCCAGCAGACCCAATGAAAAACTGTTTTTT	CASRPNEKLFF
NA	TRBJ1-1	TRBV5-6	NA	TGTGCCAGCAGCTTGGTAAGGAACACTGAAGCTTTCTTT	CASSLVRNTEAFF
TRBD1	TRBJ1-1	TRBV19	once	TGTGCCAGTAGTATTTTGGGGACAGGATCGAACACTGAAGCTTTCTTT	CASSILGTGSNTEAFF
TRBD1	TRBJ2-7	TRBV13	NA	TGTGCCAGCAGCTTAGGAGGACAGGGTAGCTACGAGCAGTACTTC	CASSLGGQGSYEQYF
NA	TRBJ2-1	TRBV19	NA	TGTGCCAGTACAAAAGGACTATGGTTGGACAATGAGCAGTTCTTC	CASTKGLWLDNEQFF
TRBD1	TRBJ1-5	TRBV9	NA	TGTGCCAGCAGCGTAGACCCCAGACAGGGCGCGCCCCAGCATTTT	CASSVDPRQGAPQHF
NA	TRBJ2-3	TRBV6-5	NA	TGTGCCAGCAGTTACTCCTCCGTCCCCACAGATACGCAGTATTTT	CASSYSSVPTDTQYF
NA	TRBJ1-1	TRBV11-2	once	TGTGCCAGCAGCCTAGCAGGCGGTGGCACTGAAGCTTTCTTT	CASSLAGGGTEAFF
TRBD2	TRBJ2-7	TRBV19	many	TGTGCCAGTAGTATATCGGCGGGAGGATCGTTGTACGAGCAGTACTTC	CASSISAGGSLYEQYF
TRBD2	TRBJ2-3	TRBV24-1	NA	TGTGCCACCAGTGACCCTCTTGCGGGAGTAACAGATACGCAGTATTTT	CATSDPLAGVTDTQYF
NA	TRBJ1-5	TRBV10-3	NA	TGTGCCATCAGTGAGTCTGGGGGGCCTCGGGGCAATCAGCCCCAGCATTTT	CAISESGGPRGNQPQHF
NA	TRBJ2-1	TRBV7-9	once	TGTGCCAGCAGCTTAGCGCTAAGGGGGGCAGGAGAGCAGTTCTTC	CASSLALRGAGEQFF
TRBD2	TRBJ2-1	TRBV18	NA	TGTGCCAGCTCACCACCGGGGACTAGTCATAATGAGCAGTTCTTC	CASSPPGTSHNEQFF
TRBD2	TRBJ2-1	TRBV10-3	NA	TGTGCCATCAGTGAGTTCGGGACTAGCGGGAACAATGAGCAGTTCTTC	CAISEFGTSGNNEQFF
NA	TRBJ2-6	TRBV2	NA	TGTGCCAGCAAATTCTCGGACAGTATCACTGGGGCCAACGTCCTGACTTTC	CASKFSDSITGANVLTF
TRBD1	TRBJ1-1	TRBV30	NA	TGTGCCTGGATTGGCACACACCGGGACAGACGGAACACTGAAGCTTTCTTT	CAWIGTHRDRRNTEAFF
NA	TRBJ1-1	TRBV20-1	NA	TGCAGTGCAGGGTACGGCACTGAAGCTTTCTTT	CSAGYGTEAFF
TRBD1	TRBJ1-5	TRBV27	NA	TGTGCCAGCAGTTTAGAAGGGACAGGTACTCATCAGCCCCAGCATTTT	CASSLEGTGTHQPQHF
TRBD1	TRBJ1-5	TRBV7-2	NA	TGTGCCAGCAGCGAAGGGGACAGCCATAATCAGCCCCAGCATTTT	CASSEGDSHNQPQHF
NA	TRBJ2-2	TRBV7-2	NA	TGTGCCAGCAGACCCCCCGGGAGCCTGAACACCGGGGAGCTGTTTTTT	CASRPPGSLNTGELFF
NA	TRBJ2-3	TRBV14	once	TGTGCCAGCAGCCAAGGCTTAGTAACGGGTACGCAGTATTTT	CASSQGLVTGTQYF
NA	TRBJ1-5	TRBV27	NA	TGTGCCAGCAGCCCCCAGGGGAGCAATCAGCCCCAGCATTTT	CASSPQGSNQPQHF
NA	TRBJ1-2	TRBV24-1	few	TGTGCCACCAGTGATTCCGGGATTGGCTACACCTTC	CATSDSGIGYTF
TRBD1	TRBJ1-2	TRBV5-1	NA	TGCGCCAGCAGCCGGGACAGTACTAACTATGGCTACACCTTC	CASSRDSTNYGYTF
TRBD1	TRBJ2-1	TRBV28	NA	TGTGCCAGCAGGGGACAGGGGGCAGTGGATGAGCAGTTCTTC	CASRGQGAVDEQFF
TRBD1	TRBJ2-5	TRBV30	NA	TGTGCCTGGAGCGTCGGGACAGGGCTTCAAGAGACCCAGTACTTC	CAWSVGTGLQETQYF
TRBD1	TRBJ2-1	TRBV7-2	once	TGTGCCAGCAGCTCGGATCAGGGGGATGTTTTCAATGAGCAGTTCTTC	CASSSDQGDVFNEQFF
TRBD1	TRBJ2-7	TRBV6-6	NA	TGTGCCAGCAGTTACGTGGGGACAGACTACGAGCAGTACTTC	CASSYVGTDYEQYF